These 10 T cell receptor beta chains share one sample of origin, sequenced in a study of blood T cell repertoires in COVID-19. Repertoires were generated with immunoSEQ multiplex PCR, while TCRdb's copy carries only in-frame clones and drops some. The sample contains fewer than 400,000 clones, 80% to 90% of which appear only once. The sequencing sample was made of peripheral blood. These receptors originate from a man aged 30-40 years with active or convalescent COVID-19.

This clone was picked up one time. The J gene is TRBJ1-2, the V gene TRBV4-1, with a possible D match to TRBD1 (5 bases). With 3 bases removed from V and 8 bases from J, the gap between germline ends came to 16 bases. The CDR3 has 14 residues. Per the germline V gene, CDR1 is MGHRA and CDR2 is YSYEKL. CDR3 nucleotides: TGCGCCAGCAGCCAGGACGGGGGTTTCGGGGGCTACACCTTC. As protein: CASSQDGGFGGYTF.

This clone was observed once. This chain joins TRBV7-2 and TRBJ1-5; 8 positions match TRBD1. V shed 6 bases, J shed 5 bases, and the junction held 6 bases outside the gene matches. The CDR3 extends over 14 amino acids. Per germline, CDR1 SGHTA and CDR2 FQGNSA. Written as DNA, the CDR3 is TGTGCCAGCAGTCCAGACAGGGGTGATCAGCCCCAGCATTTT. Protein product: CASSPDRGDQPQHF. Full variable domain (outside the CDR3, taken from reference TRBV7-2 and TRBJ1-5): GAGVSQSPSNKVTEKGKDVELRCDPISGHTALYWYRQSLGQGLEFLIYFQGNSAPDKSGLPSDRFSAERTGGSVSTLTIQRTQQEDSAVYLCASSPDRGDQPQHFGDGTRLSIL.

The table lists this clone with a few counts. The chain is built from TRBV7-8 and TRBJ2-7; D gene unclear. This CDR3 is built from 13 residues. With 4 bases removed from V and 7 bases from J, the gap between germline ends came to 14 bases. The germline CDR1 and CDR2 sequences are SGHVS and FQNEAQ. CDR3 sequence reads: CASSSGSAWEQYF. In DNA, the CDR3 is TGTGCCAGCAGCTCCGGGTCGGCTTGGGAGCAGTACTTC.

The CDR3 protein is CASSRQYEQYF. CDR3 DNA: TGTGCCAGCAGCCGACAGTACGAGCAGTACTTC. This chain connects TRBV27 to TRBJ2-7; D may be TRBD1 (5 bases). Germline lookup yields CDR1 MNHEY and CDR2 SMNVEV (reference sequence). V dropped 6 bases and J dropped 4 bases, with 7 bases sitting between them. The CDR3 consists of 11 residues.

J is TRBJ2-7 and V is TRBV4-2, with a weak D call TRBD2 (5 bases). V shed 4 bases and J shed 0 bases, with 22 bases lying between them. This CDR3 region has 18 residues. Per germline, CDR1 LGHNA and CDR2 YNFKEQ. In DNA, the CDR3 is TGTGCCAGCAGCCGAGAACCCCTAGGAGCGGAGTTCTCCTACGAGCAGTACTTC. This encodes CASSREPLGAEFSYEQYF.

The chain employs TRBV29-1 and TRBJ2-7, with D unclear. V was clipped by 4 bases and J by 0 bases, with 13 bases between them. Germline lookup yields CDR1 SQVTM and CDR2 ANQGSEA. The CDR3 spans 14 residues. In DNA form, the CDR3 reads TGCAGCGTTGGAGGCGGAATAAGCTCCTACGAGCAGTACTTC. Residues: CSVGGGISSYEQYF.

J is TRBJ1-2 and V is TRBV7-6; possibly TRBD1 for D (6 bases). Germline-derived CDR1 and CDR2 are SGHVS and FNYEAQ. Trimming removed 1 base from V and 5 bases from J, with 14 bases in between. This CDR3 has 15 amino acids. CDR3 sequence (DNA): TGTGCCAGCAGCTTAGGATCAGGGGAGGGGTATGGCTACACCTTC. It specifies CASSLGSGEGYGYTF.

The chain carries TRBV29-1 and TRBJ2-2; TRBD2 matches 12 bases. Per germline, CDR1 SQVTM and CDR2 ANQGSEA. Trimming removed 4 bases from V and 7 bases from J; junction bases left unmatched: 1. CDR3 length equals 13 residues. The CDR3, as DNA: TGCAGCGTTGGGACTAGCGGGATCGGGGAGCTGTTTTTT. It specifies CSVGTSGIGELFF.

The rearrangement uses TRBV19 and TRBJ1-2, with 9 bases identical to TRBD1. The CDR3 totals 13 residues. Germline CDR1 reads LNHDA; CDR2 reads SQIVND (reference sequence). The V gene end was trimmed by 5 bases and the J gene end by 7 bases; junction bases not matched to a gene: 5. The CDR3 DNA is TGTGCCAGTAGTTCGCGGGACAGGGCTGGCTACACCTTC. This encodes CASSSRDRAGYTF.

The CDR3: CASSLVAGGRETQYF. The CDR3 DNA is TGTGCCAGCAGCTTAGTAGCGGGGGGGAGAGAGACCCAGTACTTC. The rearrangement uses TRBV7-9 and TRBJ2-5, with 11 positions matching TRBD2. The CDR3 is 15 amino acids. Germline V gene lookup returns CDR1 SEHNR and CDR2 FQNEAQ (reference sequence). The J segment lost 4 bases and the V segment lost 1 base, leaving 2 bases of the junction unmatched.